Shown below are 27 T cell receptor beta chains from a single sample sequenced in a study of blood T cell repertoires in COVID-19. Assay: immunoSEQ multiplex PCR; the TCRdb copy retains only in-frame clones and omits some. The table lists just over 85,000 clones, roughly nine tenths of them singletons. What was sequenced was peripheral blood. The receptors originated from a man in his fifties or sixties with acute or convalescent COVID-19.

The chain couples TRBV5-4 to TRBJ2-3; D may be TRBD2 (6 bases). CDR1 and CDR2 (germline): SGHNT, YYREEE (reference sequence). V lost 0 bases, J lost 4 bases, and 21 bases lay in between. This CDR3 is built from 18 residues. CDR3 DNA: TGTGCCAGCAGCTTGGCCTTGACGACCCGGGGGTTTGCAGATACGCAGTATTTT. Residues: CASSLALTTRGFADTQYF.

This chain uses TRBV11-2 with TRBJ1-3; D possibly corresponds to TRBD1 (6 bases). Trimming pared 5 bases from V and 2 bases from J, leaving 13 bases between. The CDR3 contains 15 residues. The germline V gene has CDR1 SGHAT and CDR2 FQNNGV. The CDR3 DNA reads as TGTGCCAGCAGCCCAGGGGCTACTCCTGGAAACACCATATATTTT. Amino acids: CASSPGATPGNTIYF.

This clone came up once. J is TRBJ1-1 and V is TRBV6-5; D is unclear. V lost 4 bases to trimming and J lost 5 bases, with 14 bases between them. The CDR3 length is 14 residues. The germline V gene encodes CDR1 MNHEY and CDR2 SVGAGI. The CDR3 reads CASSLRRVGTEAFF. The CDR3 DNA sequence: TGTGCCAGCAGTTTAAGGAGGGTAGGGACTGAAGCTTTCTTT.

The V call is TRBV30, the J call TRBJ1-2; TRBD1 might be the D (6 bases). Germline values: CDR1 GTSNPN, CDR2 SVGIG (reference sequence). This CDR3 has 14 residues. The V gene lost 1 base and the J gene lost 2 bases, with 11 bases spanning the gap. The CDR3 sequence: CAWSEKGTNYGYTF. The CDR3 DNA reads as TGTGCCTGGAGTGAGAAGGGGACAAACTATGGCTACACCTTC.

This clone occurred a few times. This chain connects TRBV6-5 to TRBJ1-1; D is unresolved. The CDR3 length is 15 residues. Germline CDR1 and CDR2: MNHEY and SVGAGI. V dropped 0 bases and J dropped 2 bases, with 10 bases sitting between them. The CDR3 nucleotides are TGTGCCAGCAGTTACTCTATACTTTTAAACACTGAAGCTTTCTTT. Translating it yields CASSYSILLNTEAFF.

CDR3: CASSGTGGQPQHF. The DNA for the CDR3 is TGTGCCAGCAGTGGGACGGGGGGTCAGCCCCAGCATTTT. The chain joins TRBV12-3 or TRBV12-4 to TRBJ1-5, with D possibly TRBD1 on 5 matching bases. The CDR3 spans 13 residues. The ends were cut back, 5 bases at V and 6 bases at J, with 11 bases in the middle.

The rearrangement uses TRBV4-1 and TRBJ1-2; D possibly corresponds to TRBD1 (5 bases). CDR3 length equals 15 residues. V was clipped by 0 bases and J by 6 bases, with 14 bases between them. CDR1 is MGHRA, CDR2 YSYEKL, per germline. The CDR3 DNA sequence: TGCGCCAGCAGCCAAGACGCGGGGGGTGGGAATGGCTACACCTTC. Protein sequence: CASSQDAGGGNGYTF.

The chain recombines TRBV19 with TRBJ1-3; D uncertain. The V end lost 7 bases, the J end lost 2 bases, and 12 bases lay between the germline ends. CDR3 length equals 14 residues. The germline V gene encodes CDR1 LNHDA and CDR2 SQIVND (reference sequence). CDR3 residues: CASNEGGTGNTIYF. CDR3 DNA: TGTGCCAGTAATGAAGGAGGGACTGGAAACACCATATATTTT.

The chain uses TRBV7-2 and TRBJ1-1, with 7 positions matching TRBD1. CDR3 length equals 14 residues. V was clipped by 6 bases and J by 4 bases; unmatched bases: 8. Germline CDR1 reads SGHTA; CDR2 reads FQGNSA. CDR3 loop: CASRTWGQSTEAFF. The CDR3 nucleotides are TGTGCCAGCAGAACCTGGGGACAGTCCACTGAAGCTTTCTTT.

The rearrangement links TRBV9 to TRBJ2-1, with 13 bases fitting TRBD2. The V gene's germline CDR1 is SGDLS and CDR2 YYNGEE. V was clipped by 4 bases and J by 15 bases; unmatched bases: 10. The length of the CDR3 is 14 residues. CDR3 sequence reads: CASSSGLAGARGFF. DNA for the CDR3: TGTGCCAGCAGCTCCGGACTAGCGGGGGCCCGAGGGTTCTTC.

This clone was detected a few times. The J gene is TRBJ1-2, the V gene TRBV30, with a weak D call TRBD1 (6 bases). Per the germline V gene, CDR1 is GTSNPN and CDR2 is SVGIG (reference sequence). V dropped 2 bases and J dropped 8 bases, with 12 bases sitting between them. This CDR3 is 12 amino acids long. Here the CDR3 reads CAWSRTVSGYTF. DNA for the CDR3: TGTGCCTGGAGTCGGACAGTCTCGGGCTACACCTTC. Combining the CDR3 with reference TRBV30 and TRBJ1-2 gives the whole variable domain SQTIHQWPATLVQPVGSPLSLECTVEGTSNPNLYWYRQAAGRGLQLLFYSVGIGQISSEVPQNLSASRPQDRQFILSSKKLLLSDSGFYLCAWSRTVSGYTFGSGTRLTVV.

By share of the sample, this clone is medium-sized. The rearrangement uses TRBV4-1 and TRBJ1-3; D gene ambiguous. V was trimmed by 0 bases and J by 8 bases, leaving 14 bases between them. CDR1 MGHRA and CDR2 YSYEKL come from the germline V gene. CDR3 length: 15 amino acids. The CDR3 region has the DNA TGCGCCAGCAGCCAAGAAGTGGCCTCAGGCTACACCATATATTTT. It codes for CASSQEVASGYTIYF.

The CDR3 is CASSLDRAGELFF. CDR3 nucleotides: TGTGCCAGCAGCTTGGACAGAGCCGGGGAGCTGTTTTTT. The gene calls are TRBV5-5 and TRBJ2-2; D is uncertain. The germline CDR1 and CDR2 sequences are SGHKS and YYEKEE (reference sequence). This CDR3 spans 13 amino acids. V lost 0 bases and J lost 6, with 6 bases in between.

The rearrangement joins TRBV6-5 to TRBJ1-5; 7 nucleotides align to TRBD1. The CDR3 is made up of 15 amino acids. Germline V gives CDR1 MNHEY, CDR2 SVGAGI. After removal of 5 bases from V and 0 bases from J, the junction contained 4 bases not matched to a gene. CDR3 in amino acids: CASSQTGVSNQPQHF. The CDR3 bases are TGTGCCAGCAGTCAAACAGGGGTTAGCAATCAGCCCCAGCATTTT.

The V and J genes are TRBV7-8 and TRBJ2-2, with 9 positions matching TRBD2. V lost 2 bases to trimming and J lost 6 bases; unmatched junction nucleotides: 7. Germline V gene data show CDR1 as SGHVS and CDR2 as FQNEAQ. The length of the CDR3 is 16 residues. Here the CDR3 DNA reads TGTGCCAGCAGCTTAATGGGACTAGCATCCGCCGGGGAGCTGTTTTTT. The encoded protein is CASSLMGLASAGELFF.

The rearrangement uses TRBV3-1 (or the pseudogene TRBV3-2) and TRBJ1-5, with D uncertain. The V gene's germline CDR1 is LGHDT and CDR2 YNNKEL (reference sequence). The V end lost 1 base, the J end lost 7 bases, and 5 bases lay between the germline ends. The CDR3 sequence is 12 residues long. In nucleotides, the CDR3 is TGTGCCAGCAGCCAAGGAGGACAGCCCCAGCATTTT. Translated, it gives CASSQGGQPQHF.

CDR3: CASRLTGQNYNEQFF. The CDR3 coding sequence is TGTGCCAGCAGATTAACAGGGCAGAACTACAATGAGCAGTTCTTC. The genes are TRBV7-9 and TRBJ2-1, with D possibly TRBD1 on 6 matching bases. Trimming took 6 bases from V and 3 from J, leaving 15 bases between them. Germline CDR1 SEHNR, CDR2 FQNEAQ (reference sequence). The CDR3 spans 15 residues.

The rearrangement joins TRBV14 to TRBJ1-6; D unclear. With 3 bases removed from V and 6 bases from J, the gap between germline ends came to 9 bases. Germline CDR1 SGHDN, CDR2 FVKESK. The CDR3 spans 14 residues. The CDR3 spells CASSQAGFNSPLHF. CDR3 DNA: TGTGCCAGCAGCCAGGCCGGGTTTAATTCACCCCTCCACTTT.

The chain uses TRBV14 and TRBJ1-2; D possibly corresponds to TRBD1 (5 bases). The germline CDR1 and CDR2 sequences are SGHDN and FVKESK. V lost 4 bases and J lost 6, with 9 bases in between. This CDR3 comprises 12 residues. The CDR3 loop is CASSLDSHGYTF. Here the CDR3 DNA reads TGTGCCAGCAGCCTCGACAGCCATGGCTACACCTTC.

V and J are TRBV25-1 and TRBJ1-1; D is unclear. Germline CDR1 reads MGHDK; CDR2 reads SYGVNS. V lost 7 bases to trimming and J lost 3 bases, with 6 bases between them. CDR3 length: 11 residues. CDR3 residues: CASKAHTEAFF. CDR3 coding DNA: TGTGCCAGCAAAGCCCACACTGAAGCTTTCTTT.

The CDR3 DNA sequence: TGCAGCGTTGTGGGAGTTGGGGGGGTTGGCTACACCTTC. This sequence encodes CSVVGVGGVGYTF. This sequence joins TRBV29-1 and TRBJ1-2; the D gene is possibly TRBD1 (5 bases). Germline CDR1 and CDR2: SQVTM and ANQGSEA. Trimming pared 4 bases from V and 7 bases from J, leaving 16 bases between. The CDR3 loop spans 13 amino acids. Supplemented by reference TRBV29-1 and TRBJ1-2, the full variable domain reads SAVISQKPSRDICQRGTSLTIQCQVDSQVTMMFWYRQQPGQSLTLIATANQGSEATYESGFVIDKFPISRPNLTFSTLTVSNMSPEDSSIYLCSVVGVGGVGYTFGSGTRLTVV.

This sequence joins TRBV3-1 (or the pseudogene TRBV3-2) and TRBJ2-3; TRBD2 agrees at 8 bases. Losses at the gene ends were 1 base for V and 4 bases for J; bases not matched to a gene: 4. The CDR3 has 15 amino acids. Germline lookup yields CDR1 LGHDT and CDR2 YNNKEL (reference sequence). The CDR3 sequence is CASSQVGGAADTQYF. The DNA for the CDR3 is TGTGCCAGCAGCCAAGTCGGGGGGGCGGCAGATACGCAGTATTTT.

The genes are TRBV25-1 and TRBJ1-1; D gene uncertain. The CDR3 runs 12 residues. V was clipped by 5 bases and J by 11 bases, with 15 bases between them. Per germline, CDR1 MGHDK and CDR2 SYGVNS. The CDR3 region is CASSTVSGGAFF. The CDR3 DNA is TGTGCCAGCAGTACGGTTTCGGGTGGTGCTTTCTTT.

Written as DNA, the CDR3 is TGTGCCAGTAGTACCACAGACAGGGCATATGGCTACACCTTC. Amino acids: CASSTTDRAYGYTF. The chain uses TRBV19 and TRBJ1-2, with 7 bases lining up with TRBD1. The length of the CDR3 is 14 residues. Germline-derived CDR1 and CDR2 are LNHDA and SQIVND (reference sequence). After removal of 4 bases from V and 5 bases from J, the junction contained 7 bases not matched to a gene.

This chain joins TRBV5-8 and TRBJ1-2; tentative D call: TRBD1 (6 bases). Trimming took 1 base from V and 7 from J, leaving 17 bases between them. The CDR3 contains 15 residues. The germline V gene encodes CDR1 SGHTS and CDR2 YDEGEE. The CDR3 nucleotides are TGTGCCAGCAGCTTGTACGGCCAGGGGCAGGCTGGCTACACCTTC. Protein: CASSLYGQGQAGYTF.

Note on this clone: The same CDR3 is also encoded by other DNA sequences in this sample. Here the CDR3 DNA reads TGCGCCAGCAGCTTGGGCGGGACAGGGGACACTGAAGCTTTCTTT. It is translated as CASSLGGTGDTEAFF. The genes are TRBV5-1 and TRBJ1-1; 10 bases fit TRBD1. Trimming at V came to 0 bases and at J to 3 bases, leaving 2 bases not matched to a gene. Germline CDR1 reads SGHRS; CDR2 reads YFSETQ. The CDR3 contains 15 residues.

This rearrangement joins TRBV11-2 to TRBJ2-2, with TRBD2 matching over 9 bases. The CDR3 is 16 amino acids. V lost 2 bases, J lost 1 base, and 2 bases stayed unmatched. Looked up from germline, CDR1 is SGHAT and CDR2 is FQNNGV. CDR3 DNA sequence: TGTGCCAGCAGCTTAAAGCGGGGGGTGAACACCGGGGAGCTGTTTTTT. The encoded protein is CASSLKRGVNTGELFF.